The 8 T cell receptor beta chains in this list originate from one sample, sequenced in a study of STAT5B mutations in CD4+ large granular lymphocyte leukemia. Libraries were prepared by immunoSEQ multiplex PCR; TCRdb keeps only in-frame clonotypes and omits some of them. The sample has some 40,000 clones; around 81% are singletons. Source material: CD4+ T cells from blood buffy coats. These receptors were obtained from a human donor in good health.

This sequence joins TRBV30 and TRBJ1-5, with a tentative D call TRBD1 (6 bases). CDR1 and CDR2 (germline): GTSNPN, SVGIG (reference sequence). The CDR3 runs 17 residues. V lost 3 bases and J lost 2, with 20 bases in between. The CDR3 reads CAWSKNRGPGGNQPQHF. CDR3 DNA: TGTGCCTGGAGCAAAAATCGGGGTCCAGGGGGCAATCAGCCCCAGCATTTT.

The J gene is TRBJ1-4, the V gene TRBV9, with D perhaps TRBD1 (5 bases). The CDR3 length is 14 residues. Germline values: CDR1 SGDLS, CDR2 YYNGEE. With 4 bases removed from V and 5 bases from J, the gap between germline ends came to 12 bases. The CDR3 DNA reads TGTGCCAGCAGCTCTCAGGACAAGAATGAAAAACTGTTTTTT. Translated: CASSSQDKNEKLFF. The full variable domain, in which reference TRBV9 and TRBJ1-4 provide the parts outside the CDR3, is DSGVTQTPKHLITATGQRVTLRCSPRSGDLSVYWYQQSLDQGLQFLIQYYNGEERAKGNILERFSAQQFPDLHSELNLSSLELGDSALYFCASSSQDKNEKLFFGSGTQLSVL.

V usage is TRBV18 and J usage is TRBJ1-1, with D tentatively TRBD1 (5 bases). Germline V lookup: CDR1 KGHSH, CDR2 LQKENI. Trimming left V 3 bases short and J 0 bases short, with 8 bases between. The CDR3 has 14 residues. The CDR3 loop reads CASSPQGMNTEAFF. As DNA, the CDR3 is TGTGCCAGCTCACCGCAGGGTATGAACACTGAAGCTTTCTTT.

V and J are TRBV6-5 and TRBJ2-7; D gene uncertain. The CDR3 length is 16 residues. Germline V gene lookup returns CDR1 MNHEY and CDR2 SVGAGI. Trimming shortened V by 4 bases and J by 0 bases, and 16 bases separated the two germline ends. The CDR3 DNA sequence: TGTGCCAGCAGTTCTATCGGGCGTCTAAGCTCCTACGAGCAGTACTTC. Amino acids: CASSSIGRLSSYEQYF.

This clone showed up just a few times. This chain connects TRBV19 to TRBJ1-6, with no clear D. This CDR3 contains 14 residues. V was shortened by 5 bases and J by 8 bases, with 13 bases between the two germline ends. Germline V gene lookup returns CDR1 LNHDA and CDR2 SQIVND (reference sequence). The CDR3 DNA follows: TGTGCCAGTAGTCTAGGCACAATCTATTCACCCCTCCACTTT. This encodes CASSLGTIYSPLHF.

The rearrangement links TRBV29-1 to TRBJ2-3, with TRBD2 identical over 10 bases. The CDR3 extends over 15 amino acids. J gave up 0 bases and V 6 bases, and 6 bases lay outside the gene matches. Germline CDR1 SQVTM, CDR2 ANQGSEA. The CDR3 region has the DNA TGCAGCGTGGGGCTAGCGGGAGCCAGCACAGATACGCAGTATTTT. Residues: CSVGLAGASTDTQYF.

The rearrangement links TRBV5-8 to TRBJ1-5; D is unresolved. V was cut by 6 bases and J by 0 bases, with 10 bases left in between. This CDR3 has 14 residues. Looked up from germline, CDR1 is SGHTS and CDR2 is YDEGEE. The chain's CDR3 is CASTGQNSNQPQHF. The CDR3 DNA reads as TGTGCCAGCACCGGCCAAAATAGCAATCAGCCCCAGCATTTT.

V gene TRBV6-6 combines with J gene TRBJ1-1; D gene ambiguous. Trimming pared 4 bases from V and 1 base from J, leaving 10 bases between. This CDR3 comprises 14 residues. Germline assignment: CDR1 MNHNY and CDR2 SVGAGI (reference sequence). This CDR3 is CASSSRTGNTEAFF. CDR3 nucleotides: TGTGCCAGCAGTTCCCGGACGGGGAACACTGAAGCTTTCTTT.